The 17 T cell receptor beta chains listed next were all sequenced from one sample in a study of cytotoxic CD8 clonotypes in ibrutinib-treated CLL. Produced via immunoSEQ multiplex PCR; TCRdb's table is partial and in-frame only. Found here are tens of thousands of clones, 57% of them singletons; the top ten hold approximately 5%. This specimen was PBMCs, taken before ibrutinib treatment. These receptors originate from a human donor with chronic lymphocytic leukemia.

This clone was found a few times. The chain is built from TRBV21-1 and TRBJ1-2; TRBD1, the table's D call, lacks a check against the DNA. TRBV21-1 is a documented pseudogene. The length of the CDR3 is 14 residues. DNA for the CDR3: TGTGCCAGCAGCAACCGACAGGGTGACTATGGCTACACCTTC. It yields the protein CASSNRQGDYGYTF.

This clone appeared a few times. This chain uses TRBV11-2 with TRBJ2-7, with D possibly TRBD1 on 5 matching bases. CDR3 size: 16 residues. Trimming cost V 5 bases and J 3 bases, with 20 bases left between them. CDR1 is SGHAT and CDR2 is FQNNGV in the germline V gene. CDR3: CASSPRAGIMYYEQYF. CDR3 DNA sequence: TGTGCCAGCAGCCCCAGGGCAGGGATAATGTACTACGAGCAGTACTTC.

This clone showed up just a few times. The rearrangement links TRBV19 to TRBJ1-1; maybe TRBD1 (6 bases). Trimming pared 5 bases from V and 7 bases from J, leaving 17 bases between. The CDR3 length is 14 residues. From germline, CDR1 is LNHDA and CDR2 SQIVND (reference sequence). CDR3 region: CASSLPQGSNEAFF. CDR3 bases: TGTGCCAGTAGTTTGCCACAGGGATCAAATGAAGCTTTCTTT. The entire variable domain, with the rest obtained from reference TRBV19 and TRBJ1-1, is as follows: DGGITQSPKYLFRKEGQNVTLSCEQNLNHDAMYWYRQDPGQGLRLIYYSQIVNDFQKGDIAEGYSVSREKKESFPLTVTSAQKNPTAFYLCASSLPQGSNEAFFGQGTRLTVV.

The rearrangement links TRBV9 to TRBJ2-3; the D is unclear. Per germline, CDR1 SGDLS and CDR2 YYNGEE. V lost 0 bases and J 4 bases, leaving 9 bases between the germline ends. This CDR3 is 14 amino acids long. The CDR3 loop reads CASSVAFGADTQYF. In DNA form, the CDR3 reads TGTGCCAGCAGCGTAGCTTTTGGGGCAGATACGCAGTATTTT.

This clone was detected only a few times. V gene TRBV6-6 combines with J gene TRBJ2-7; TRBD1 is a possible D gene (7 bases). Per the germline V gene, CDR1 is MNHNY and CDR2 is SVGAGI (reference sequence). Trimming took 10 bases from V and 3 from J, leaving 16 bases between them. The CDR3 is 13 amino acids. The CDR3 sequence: CATQPGGLYEQYF. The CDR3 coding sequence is TGTGCCACCCAGCCAGGGGGACTCTACGAGCAGTACTTC.

DNA for the CDR3: TGTGCCAGTAGTCCGGGACTAGCGGGAGGGCCAGTCATCTACGAGCAGTACTTC. This translates into CASSPGLAGGPVIYEQYF. J is TRBJ2-7 and V is TRBV19; 16 bases are shared with TRBD2. The CDR3 contains 18 residues. The V gene's germline CDR1 is LNHDA and CDR2 SQIVND (reference sequence). V lost 5 bases to trimming and J lost 3 bases; unmatched junction nucleotides: 10.

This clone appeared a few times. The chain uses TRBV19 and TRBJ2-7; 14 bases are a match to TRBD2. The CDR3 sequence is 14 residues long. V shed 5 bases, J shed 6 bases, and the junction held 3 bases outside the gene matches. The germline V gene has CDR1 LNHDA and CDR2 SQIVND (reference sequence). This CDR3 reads CASSAGLAGGEQYF. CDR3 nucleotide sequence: TGTGCCAGTAGTGCCGGACTAGCGGGAGGCGAGCAGTACTTC. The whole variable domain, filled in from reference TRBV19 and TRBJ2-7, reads DGGITQSPKYLFRKEGQNVTLSCEQNLNHDAMYWYRQDPGQGLRLIYYSQIVNDFQKGDIAEGYSVSREKKESFPLTVTSAQKNPTAFYLCASSAGLAGGEQYFGPGTRLTVT.

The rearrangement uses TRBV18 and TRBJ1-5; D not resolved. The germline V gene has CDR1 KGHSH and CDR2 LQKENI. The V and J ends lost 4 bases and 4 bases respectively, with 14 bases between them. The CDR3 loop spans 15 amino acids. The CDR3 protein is CASSLDRGLNQPQHF. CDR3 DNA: TGTGCCAGCTCACTTGATCGGGGTTTAAATCAGCCCCAGCATTTT.

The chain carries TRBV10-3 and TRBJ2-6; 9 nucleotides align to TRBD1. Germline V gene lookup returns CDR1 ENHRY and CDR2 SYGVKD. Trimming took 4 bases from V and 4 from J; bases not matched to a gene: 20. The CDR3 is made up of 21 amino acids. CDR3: CAISGTGRDRAPFSGANVLTF. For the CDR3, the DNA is TGTGCCATCAGTGGGACTGGGCGGGACAGGGCCCCTTTTTCCGGGGCCAACGTCCTGACTTTC.

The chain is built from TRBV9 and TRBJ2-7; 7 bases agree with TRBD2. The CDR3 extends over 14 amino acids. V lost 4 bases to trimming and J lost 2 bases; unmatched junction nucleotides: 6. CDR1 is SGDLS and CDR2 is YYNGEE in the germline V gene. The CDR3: CASSLRDYTYEQYF. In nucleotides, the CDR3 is TGTGCCAGCAGCCTCCGGGACTACACCTACGAGCAGTACTTC.

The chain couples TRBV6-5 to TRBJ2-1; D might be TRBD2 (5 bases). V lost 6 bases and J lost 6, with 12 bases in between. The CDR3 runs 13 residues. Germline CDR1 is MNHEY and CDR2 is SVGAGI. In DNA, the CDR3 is TGTGCCAGCAGACACGGGGTTGGCAATGAGCAGTTCTTC. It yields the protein CASRHGVGNEQFF.

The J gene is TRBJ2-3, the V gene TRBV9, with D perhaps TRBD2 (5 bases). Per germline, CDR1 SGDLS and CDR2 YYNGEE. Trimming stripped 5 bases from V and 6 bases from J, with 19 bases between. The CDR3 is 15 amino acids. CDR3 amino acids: CASRGEEDRGDTQYF. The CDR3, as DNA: TGTGCCAGCAGGGGAGAGGAGGACCGAGGGGATACGCAGTATTTT.

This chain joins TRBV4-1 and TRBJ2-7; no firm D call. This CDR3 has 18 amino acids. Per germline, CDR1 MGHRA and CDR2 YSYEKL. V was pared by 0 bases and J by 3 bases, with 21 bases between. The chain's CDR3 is CASSQDRLWGNRFYEQYF. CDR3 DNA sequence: TGCGCCAGCAGCCAAGATAGGCTTTGGGGAAATAGGTTCTACGAGCAGTACTTC.

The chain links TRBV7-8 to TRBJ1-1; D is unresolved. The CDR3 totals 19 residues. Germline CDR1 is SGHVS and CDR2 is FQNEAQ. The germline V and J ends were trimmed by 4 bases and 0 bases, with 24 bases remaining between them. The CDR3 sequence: CASSYPELPDDTMNTEAFF. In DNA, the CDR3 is TGTGCCAGCAGCTATCCCGAACTCCCCGATGATACCATGAACACTGAAGCTTTCTTT.

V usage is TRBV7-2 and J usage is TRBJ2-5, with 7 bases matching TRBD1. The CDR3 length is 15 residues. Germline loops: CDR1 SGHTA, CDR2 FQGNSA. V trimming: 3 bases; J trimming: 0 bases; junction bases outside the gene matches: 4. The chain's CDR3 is CASSFGTGDQETQYF. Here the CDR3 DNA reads TGTGCCAGCAGCTTCGGTACAGGGGACCAAGAGACCCAGTACTTC. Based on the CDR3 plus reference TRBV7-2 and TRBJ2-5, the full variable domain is GAGVSQSPSNKVTEKGKDVELRCDPISGHTALYWYRQSLGQGLEFLIYFQGNSAPDKSGLPSDRFSAERTGGSVSTLTIQRTQQEDSAVYLCASSFGTGDQETQYFGPGTRLLVL.

CDR3 region: CASSERPSGQETQYF. In nucleotides, the CDR3 is TGTGCCAGCAGTGAACGTCCTAGCGGCCAAGAGACCCAGTACTTC. This chain connects TRBV6-1 to TRBJ2-5; TRBD2 agrees at 7 bases. The CDR3 consists of 15 residues. Germline lookup yields CDR1 MNHNS and CDR2 SASEGT. The V and J ends lost 2 bases and 1 base, in that order; junction bases with no gene match: 4.

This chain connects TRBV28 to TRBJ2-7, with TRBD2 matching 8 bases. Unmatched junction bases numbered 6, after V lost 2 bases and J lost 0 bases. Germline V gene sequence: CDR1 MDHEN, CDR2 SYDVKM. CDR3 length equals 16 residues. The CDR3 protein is CASSLPLLAGSYEQYF. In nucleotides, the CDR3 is TGTGCCAGCAGTTTACCCTTGCTAGCGGGCTCCTACGAGCAGTACTTC.